This paragraph covers one TCR beta chain sequence. The data belong to a study of CD8 T cells in Susac syndrome. Random hexamers primed reverse transcription of roughly 0.5 to 1 ug RNA. The amplification used immunoSEQ multiplex PCR on TCR beta CDR3; it spanned 54 Vbeta and 13 Jbeta. TCRdb re-called the immunoSEQ multiplex PCR reads with MiXCR, one entry per CDR3 protein. The table lists about 130,000 distinct CDR3 sequences, more than 75% of them singletons. Germline CDR1 reads MNHEY; CDR2 reads SMNVEV (reference sequence). Trimming removed 5 bases from V and 6 bases from J; junction bases left unmatched: 11. The CDR3 extends over 15 amino acids.

This chain joins TRBV27 and TRBJ1-2, with 8 bases fitting TRBD1. The sequence came from a human donor with multiple sclerosis. The sequencing input was CD8+ T cells from PBMCs. The CDR3 region has the DNA TGTGCCAGCAGTCTGAGTGAGGGACAGGCGAATGGCTACACCTTC. This codes for CASSLSEGQANGYTF.